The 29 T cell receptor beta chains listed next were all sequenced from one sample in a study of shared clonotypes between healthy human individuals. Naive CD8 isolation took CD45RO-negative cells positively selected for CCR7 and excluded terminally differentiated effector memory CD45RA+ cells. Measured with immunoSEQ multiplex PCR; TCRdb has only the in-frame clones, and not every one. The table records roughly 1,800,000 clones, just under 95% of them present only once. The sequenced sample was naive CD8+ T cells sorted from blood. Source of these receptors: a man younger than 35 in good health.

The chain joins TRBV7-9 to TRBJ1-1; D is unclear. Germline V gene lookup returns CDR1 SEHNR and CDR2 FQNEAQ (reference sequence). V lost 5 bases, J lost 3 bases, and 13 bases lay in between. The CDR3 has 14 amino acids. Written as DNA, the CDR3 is TGTGCCAGCAGCCCACAGTGGGATTACACTGAAGCTTTCTTT. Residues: CASSPQWDYTEAFF.

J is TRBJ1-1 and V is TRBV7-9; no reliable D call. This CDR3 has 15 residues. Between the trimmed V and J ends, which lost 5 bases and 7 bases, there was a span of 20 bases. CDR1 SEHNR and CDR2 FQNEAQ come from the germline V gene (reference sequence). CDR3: CASSPVLPDAGEAFF. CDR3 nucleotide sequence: TGTGCCAGCAGCCCGGTCTTGCCGGATGCGGGTGAAGCTTTCTTT.

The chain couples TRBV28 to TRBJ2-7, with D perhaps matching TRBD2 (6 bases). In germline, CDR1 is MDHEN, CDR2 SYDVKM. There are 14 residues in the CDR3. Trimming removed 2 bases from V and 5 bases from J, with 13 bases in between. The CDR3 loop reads CASSLSSEGNEQYF. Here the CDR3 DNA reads TGTGCCAGCAGTTTAAGTTCGGAGGGGAACGAGCAGTACTTC.

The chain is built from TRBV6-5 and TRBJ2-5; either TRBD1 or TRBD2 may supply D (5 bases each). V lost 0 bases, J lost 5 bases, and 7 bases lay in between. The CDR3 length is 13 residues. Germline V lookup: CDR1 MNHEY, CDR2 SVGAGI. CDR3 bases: TGTGCCAGCAGTTACTCGGGACGGGAGACCCAGTACTTC. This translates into CASSYSGRETQYF.

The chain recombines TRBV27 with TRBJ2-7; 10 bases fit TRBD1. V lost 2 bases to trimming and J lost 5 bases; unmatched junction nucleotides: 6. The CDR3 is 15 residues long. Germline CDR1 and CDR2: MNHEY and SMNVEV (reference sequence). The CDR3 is CASSLGTGVVHEQYF. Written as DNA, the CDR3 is TGTGCCAGCAGTTTAGGGACAGGGGTCGTCCACGAGCAGTACTTC.

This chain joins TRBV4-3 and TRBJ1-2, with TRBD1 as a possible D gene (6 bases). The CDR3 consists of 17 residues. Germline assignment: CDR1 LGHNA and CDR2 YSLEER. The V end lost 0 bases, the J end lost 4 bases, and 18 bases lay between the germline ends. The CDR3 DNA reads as TGCGCCAGCAGCCAAGATGGGTCAACAGGGATTTTCTATGGCTACACCTTC. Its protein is CASSQDGSTGIFYGYTF.

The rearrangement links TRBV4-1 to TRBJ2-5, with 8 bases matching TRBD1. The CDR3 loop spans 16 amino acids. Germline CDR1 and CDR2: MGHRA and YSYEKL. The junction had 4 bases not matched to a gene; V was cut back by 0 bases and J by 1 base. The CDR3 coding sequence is TGCGCCAGCAGCCAAGATCAAGGGACAGGCCAAGAGACCCAGTACTTC. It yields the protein CASSQDQGTGQETQYF.

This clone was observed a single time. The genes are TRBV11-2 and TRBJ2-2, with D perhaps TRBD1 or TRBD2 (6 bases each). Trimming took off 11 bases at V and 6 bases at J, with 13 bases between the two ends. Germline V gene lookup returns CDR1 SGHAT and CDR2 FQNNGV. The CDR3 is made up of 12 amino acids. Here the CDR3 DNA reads TGTGCCGGGGGGCAGGGCTCCGGGGAGCTGTTTTTT. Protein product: CAGGQGSGELFF.

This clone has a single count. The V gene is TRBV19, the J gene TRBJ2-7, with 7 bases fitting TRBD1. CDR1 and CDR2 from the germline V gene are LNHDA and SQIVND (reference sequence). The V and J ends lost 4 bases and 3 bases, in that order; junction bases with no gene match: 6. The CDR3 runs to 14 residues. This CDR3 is CASSTDREFYEQYF. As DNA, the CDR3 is TGTGCCAGTAGTACCGACAGGGAGTTCTACGAGCAGTACTTC.

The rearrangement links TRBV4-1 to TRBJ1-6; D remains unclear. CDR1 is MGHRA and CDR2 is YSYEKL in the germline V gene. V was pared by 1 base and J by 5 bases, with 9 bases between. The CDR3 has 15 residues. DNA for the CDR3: TGCGCCAGCAGCCAAGTAGAGGGTAATAATTCACCCCTCCACTTT. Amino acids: CASSQVEGNNSPLHF.

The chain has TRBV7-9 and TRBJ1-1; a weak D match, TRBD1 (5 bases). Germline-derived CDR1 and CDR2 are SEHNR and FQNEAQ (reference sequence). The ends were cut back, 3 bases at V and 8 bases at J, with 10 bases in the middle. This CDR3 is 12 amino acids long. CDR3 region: CASSFWDSEAFF. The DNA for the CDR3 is TGTGCCAGCAGCTTTTGGGACTCCGAAGCTTTCTTT. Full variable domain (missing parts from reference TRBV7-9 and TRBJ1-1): DTGVSQNPRHKITKRGQNVTFRCDPISEHNRLYWYRQTLGQGPEFLTYFQNEAQLEKSRLLSDRFSAERPKGSFSTLEIQRTEQGDSAMYLCASSFWDSEAFFGQGTRLTVV.

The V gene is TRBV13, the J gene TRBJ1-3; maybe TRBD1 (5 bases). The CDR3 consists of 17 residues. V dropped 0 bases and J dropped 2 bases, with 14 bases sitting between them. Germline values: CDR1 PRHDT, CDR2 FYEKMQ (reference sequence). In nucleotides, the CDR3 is TGTGCCAGCAGCTTAGGTGGGACCGTGGTCCCTGGAAACACCATATATTTT. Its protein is CASSLGGTVVPGNTIYF.

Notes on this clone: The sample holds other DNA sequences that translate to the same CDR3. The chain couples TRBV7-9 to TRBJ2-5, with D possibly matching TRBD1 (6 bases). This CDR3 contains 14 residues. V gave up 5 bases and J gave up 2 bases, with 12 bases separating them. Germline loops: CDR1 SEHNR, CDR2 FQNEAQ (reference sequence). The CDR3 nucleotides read TGTGCCAGCAGCCCATCCGGGACACAAGAGACCCAGTACTTC. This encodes CASSPSGTQETQYF.

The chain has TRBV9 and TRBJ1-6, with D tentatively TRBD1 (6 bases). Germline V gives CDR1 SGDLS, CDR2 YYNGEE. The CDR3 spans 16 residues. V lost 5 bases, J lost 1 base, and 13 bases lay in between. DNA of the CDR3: TGTGCCAGCAGTGAGGGGGGGGAATCCTATAATTCACCCCTCCACTTT. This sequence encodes CASSEGGESYNSPLHF.

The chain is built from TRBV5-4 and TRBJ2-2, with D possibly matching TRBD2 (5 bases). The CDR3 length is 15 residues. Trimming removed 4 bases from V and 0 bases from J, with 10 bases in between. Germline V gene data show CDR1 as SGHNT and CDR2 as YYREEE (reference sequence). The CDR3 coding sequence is TGTGCCAGCAGCCCACGGGATGCGAACACCGGGGAGCTGTTTTTT. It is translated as CASSPRDANTGELFF.

CDR3: CASSVLAGGTDTQYF. CDR3 coding DNA: TGTGCCAGCAGCGTATTAGCGGGGGGCACAGATACGCAGTATTTT. The V call is TRBV9, the J call TRBJ2-3, with TRBD2 identical over 9 bases. Trimming cost V 1 base and J 1 base; bases outside gene matches: 1. Germline CDR1 reads SGDLS; CDR2 reads YYNGEE. The CDR3 extends over 15 amino acids.

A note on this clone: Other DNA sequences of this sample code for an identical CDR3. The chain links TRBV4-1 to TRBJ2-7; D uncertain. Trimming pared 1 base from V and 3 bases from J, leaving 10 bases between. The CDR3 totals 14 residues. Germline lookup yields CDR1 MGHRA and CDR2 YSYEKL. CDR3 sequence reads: CASSQVVLDYEQYF. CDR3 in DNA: TGCGCCAGCAGCCAAGTTGTACTGGACTACGAGCAGTACTTC.

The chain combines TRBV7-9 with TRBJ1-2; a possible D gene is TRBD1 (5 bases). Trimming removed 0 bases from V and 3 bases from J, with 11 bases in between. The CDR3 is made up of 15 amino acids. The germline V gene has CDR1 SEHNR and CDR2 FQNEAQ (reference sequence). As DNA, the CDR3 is TGTGCCAGCAGCTTAGCGCAGGGCTTGGACTATGGCTACACCTTC. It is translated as CASSLAQGLDYGYTF.

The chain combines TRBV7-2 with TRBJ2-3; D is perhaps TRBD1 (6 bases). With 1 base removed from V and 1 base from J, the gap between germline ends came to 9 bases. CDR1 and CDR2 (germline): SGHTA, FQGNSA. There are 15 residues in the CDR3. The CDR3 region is CASSLVWTGTDTQYF. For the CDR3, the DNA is TGTGCCAGCAGCTTAGTCTGGACAGGCACAGATACGCAGTATTTT.

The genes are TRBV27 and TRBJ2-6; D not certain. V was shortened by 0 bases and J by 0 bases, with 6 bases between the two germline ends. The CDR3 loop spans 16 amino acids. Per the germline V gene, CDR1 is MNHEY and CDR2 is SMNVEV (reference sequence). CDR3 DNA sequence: TGTGCCAGCAGTTTATCGGTCAGCTCTGGGGCCAACGTCCTGACTTTC. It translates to CASSLSVSSGANVLTF.

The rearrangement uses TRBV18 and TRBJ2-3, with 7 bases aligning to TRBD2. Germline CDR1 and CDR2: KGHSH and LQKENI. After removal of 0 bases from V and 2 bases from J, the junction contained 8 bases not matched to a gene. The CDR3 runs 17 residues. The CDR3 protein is CASSPPVTSSVTDTQYF. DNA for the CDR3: TGTGCCAGCTCACCACCGGTGACTAGCTCCGTCACAGATACGCAGTATTTT.

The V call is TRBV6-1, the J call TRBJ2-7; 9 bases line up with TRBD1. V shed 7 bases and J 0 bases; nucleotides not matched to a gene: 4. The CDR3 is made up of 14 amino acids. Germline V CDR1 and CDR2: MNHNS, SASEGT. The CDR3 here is CASMGTGSSYEQYF. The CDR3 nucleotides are TGTGCCAGCATGGGGACAGGGAGCTCCTACGAGCAGTACTTC.

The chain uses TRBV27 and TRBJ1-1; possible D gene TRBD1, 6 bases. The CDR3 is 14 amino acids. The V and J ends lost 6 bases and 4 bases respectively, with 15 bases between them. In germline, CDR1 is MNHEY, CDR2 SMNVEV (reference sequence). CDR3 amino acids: CASRDGQTVTEAFF. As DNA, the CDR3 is TGTGCCAGCAGAGATGGACAGACAGTCACTGAAGCTTTCTTT.

CDR3: CASSQDPGHGYTF. As DNA, the CDR3 is TGCGCCAGCAGCCAAGATCCAGGGCATGGCTACACCTTC. The chain uses TRBV4-1 and TRBJ1-2; tentative D call: TRBD1 (5 bases). This CDR3 is 13 amino acids long. The V end was cut by 0 bases, the J end by 6 bases, with 8 bases between. In germline, CDR1 is MGHRA, CDR2 YSYEKL.

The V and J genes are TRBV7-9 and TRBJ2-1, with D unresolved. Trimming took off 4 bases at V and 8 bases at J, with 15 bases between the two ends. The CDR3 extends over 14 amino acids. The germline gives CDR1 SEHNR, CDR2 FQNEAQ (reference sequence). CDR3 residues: CASSSILSSDEQFF. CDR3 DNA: TGTGCCAGCAGCTCCATTCTCTCGTCGGATGAGCAGTTCTTC.

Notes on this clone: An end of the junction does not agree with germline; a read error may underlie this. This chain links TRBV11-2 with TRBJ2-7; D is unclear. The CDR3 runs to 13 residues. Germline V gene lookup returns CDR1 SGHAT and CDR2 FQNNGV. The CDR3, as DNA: TGTGCCAGCAGCCCAGTCCCCCACTACGGGCAGTACTTC. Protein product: CASSPVPHYGQYF.

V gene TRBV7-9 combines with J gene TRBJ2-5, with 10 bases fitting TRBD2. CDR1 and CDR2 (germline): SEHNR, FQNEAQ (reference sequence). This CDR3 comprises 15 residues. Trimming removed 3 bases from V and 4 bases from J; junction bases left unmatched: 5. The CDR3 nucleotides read TGTGCCAGCAGCTTGAGCGGGGGGGCCCGAGAGACCCAGTACTTC. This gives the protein CASSLSGGARETQYF.

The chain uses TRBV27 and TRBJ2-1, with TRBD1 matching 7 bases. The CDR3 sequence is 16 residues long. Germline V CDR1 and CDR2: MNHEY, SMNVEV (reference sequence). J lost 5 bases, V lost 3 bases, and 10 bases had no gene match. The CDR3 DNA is TGTGCCAGCAGTTTCCAACAGGGGTTGGGAAACAATGAGCAGTTCTTC. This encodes CASSFQQGLGNNEQFF.

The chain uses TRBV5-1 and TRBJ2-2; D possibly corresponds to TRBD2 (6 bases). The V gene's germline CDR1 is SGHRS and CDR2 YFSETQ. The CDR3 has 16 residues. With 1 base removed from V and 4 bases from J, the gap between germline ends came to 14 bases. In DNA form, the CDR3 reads TGCGCCAGCAGCTTGTGGGTAGCGGAGACCACCGGGGAGCTGTTTTTT. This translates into CASSLWVAETTGELFF.